This passage covers 30 T cell receptor beta chains from one sample sequenced in a study of cytomegalovirus exposure and HLA in healthy donors. The PCR employed 60 Vbeta primers together with 13 Jbeta primers. Clones were read by immunoSEQ multiplex PCR, and TCRdb kept only the in-frame ones, dropping some. The repertoire includes 250,000 to 350,000 clones, over 85% of them detected once, and about 2% sits in the top ten. Material for sequencing was PBMCs. The receptors shown here come from a woman aged 18-30 years in good health and CMV-seronegative.

The V and J genes are TRBV5-1 and TRBJ1-1; 8 nucleotides line up with TRBD1. Per the germline V gene, CDR1 is SGHRS and CDR2 is YFSETQ. The CDR3 consists of 15 residues. Trimming removed 5 bases from V and 5 bases from J; junction bases left unmatched: 11. The CDR3 DNA sequence: TGCGCCAGCAGTACAAAGGGGCAGGGGGCGACTGAAGCTTTCTTT. It translates to CASSTKGQGATEAFF.

This chain connects TRBV18 to TRBJ2-3, with 8 bases fitting TRBD1. CDR3 length: 16 amino acids. The V and J ends lost 1 base and 1 base, in that order; junction bases with no gene match: 4. CDR1 is KGHSH, CDR2 LQKENI, per germline. The CDR3: CASSPRQGKGTDTQYF. The CDR3 DNA reads TGTGCCAGCTCACCACGACAGGGGAAGGGCACAGATACGCAGTATTTT.

This chain links TRBV6-6 with TRBJ1-4; D is uncertain. V shed 7 bases and J shed 8 bases, with 8 bases lying between them. The length of the CDR3 is 11 residues. In germline, CDR1 is MNHNY, CDR2 SVGAGI (reference sequence). CDR3 sequence (DNA): TGTGCCAGCACGGAGTTCGAAAAACTGTTTTTT. Protein sequence: CASTEFEKLFF.

This clone was counted once. The chain has TRBV5-1 and TRBJ1-1, with 8 bases fitting TRBD1. CDR1 is SGHRS, CDR2 YFSETQ, per germline. The V gene end was trimmed by 0 bases and the J gene end by 0 bases; junction bases not matched to a gene: 1. The CDR3 is made up of 15 amino acids. The CDR3 region is CASSLGDRMNTEAFF. The CDR3 region has the DNA TGCGCCAGCAGCTTGGGGGACAGGATGAACACTGAAGCTTTCTTT. The variable domain in full, with the rest retrieved from reference TRBV5-1 and TRBJ1-1, is KAGVTQTPRYLIKTRGQQVTLSCSPISGHRSVSWYQQTPGQGLQFLFEYFSETQRNKGNFPGRFSGRQFSNSRSEMNVSTLELGDSALYLCASSLGDRMNTEAFFGQGTRLTVV.

This clone occurred once. The chain combines TRBV25-1 with TRBJ2-7; D not resolved. Trimming removed 7 bases at V and 4 bases at J, with 17 bases between. CDR3 size: 14 residues. Per the germline V gene, CDR1 is MGHDK and CDR2 is SYGVNS. The CDR3 reads CASMPRYSPYEQYF. The CDR3 DNA reads TGTGCCAGCATGCCCAGGTATTCCCCTTACGAGCAGTACTTC.

V is TRBV27 and J is TRBJ1-6, with a weak D call TRBD1 (6 bases). Trimming stripped 0 bases from V and 8 bases from J, with 14 bases between. In germline, CDR1 is MNHEY, CDR2 SMNVEV (reference sequence). This CDR3 is built from 16 residues. The CDR3 region is CASSLSGGPGDSPLHF. Written as DNA, the CDR3 is TGTGCCAGCAGTTTATCGGGCGGACCAGGGGATTCACCCCTCCACTTT.

This CDR3 reads CASSEGTGGDQPQHF. CDR3 nucleotides: TGTGCCAGCAGTGAAGGGACAGGGGGCGATCAGCCCCAGCATTTT. The V gene is TRBV2, the J gene TRBJ1-5; 11 bases line up with TRBD1. After removal of 1 base from V and 5 bases from J, the junction contained 1 base not matched to a gene. CDR3 length: 15 residues. Germline V gene data show CDR1 as SNHLY and CDR2 as FYNNEI.

This clone was seen only once. The identical CDR3 is also encoded by other nucleotide sequences in the sample. This chain joins TRBV9 and TRBJ2-7; no clear D. Germline V gives CDR1 SGDLS, CDR2 YYNGEE. This CDR3 has 13 amino acids. The ends were cut back, 4 bases at V and 4 bases at J, with 12 bases in the middle. CDR3 protein: CASSPPGGYEQYF. The DNA for the CDR3 is TGTGCCAGCAGCCCCCCGGGTGGGTACGAGCAGTACTTC. Complete variable domain (other parts from reference TRBV9 and TRBJ2-7): DSGVTQTPKHLITATGQRVTLRCSPRSGDLSVYWYQQSLDQGLQFLIQYYNGEERAKGNILERFSAQQFPDLHSELNLSSLELGDSALYFCASSPPGGYEQYFGPGTRLTVT.

The rearrangement links TRBV7-6 to TRBJ2-2, with 9 bases fitting TRBD1. The germline gives CDR1 SGHVS, CDR2 FNYEAQ. The CDR3 covers 18 residues. The V gene end was trimmed by 2 bases and the J gene end by 4 bases; junction bases not matched to a gene: 11. CDR3 in DNA: TGTGCCAGCAGCTTAACACAGGGGGCCAGTTCAATCACCGGGGAGCTGTTTTTT. This sequence encodes CASSLTQGASSITGELFF.

This chain uses TRBV7-2 with TRBJ2-7; 11 bases agree with TRBD2. The CDR3 is made up of 17 amino acids. J lost 3 bases, V lost 5 bases, and 12 bases had no gene match. Germline V gene data show CDR1 as SGHTA and CDR2 as FQGNSA. Here the CDR3 reads CASSLYGASGGNYEQYF. CDR3 bases: TGTGCCAGCAGCCTATACGGGGCTAGCGGGGGGAACTACGAGCAGTACTTC.

This chain uses TRBV4-2 with TRBJ2-1, with 9 bases aligning to TRBD2. The junction had 6 bases not matched to a gene; V was cut back by 6 bases and J by 6 bases. The CDR3 extends over 14 amino acids. Per germline, CDR1 LGHNA and CDR2 YNFKEQ. As DNA, the CDR3 is TGTGCCAGCAGTGGGCGGGGGGGCTCCAATGAGCAGTTCTTC. Its protein is CASSGRGGSNEQFF.

V is TRBV2 and J is TRBJ2-2; 8 bases are a match to TRBD2. The CDR3 is 16 residues long. Germline-derived CDR1 and CDR2 are SNHLY and FYNNEI. V lost 4 bases and J lost 6; bases outside the gene matches: 10. The CDR3 DNA is TGTGCCAGCAGTGTACGGCGGGGGGCCTCCCCCGGGGAGCTGTTTTTT. Protein product: CASSVRRGASPGELFF.

V and J are TRBV4-1 and TRBJ2-1; 11 nucleotides align to TRBD2. The CDR3 length is 17 residues. V shed 3 bases and J 0 bases; nucleotides not matched to a gene: 4. Germline CDR1 MGHRA, CDR2 YSYEKL. CDR3 sequence: CASSHPSGGSSYNEQFF. The CDR3 coding sequence is TGCGCCAGCAGCCACCCTAGCGGGGGGTCCTCCTACAATGAGCAGTTCTTC.

The genes are TRBV2 and TRBJ2-1, with 8 bases that match TRBD1. The CDR3 has 13 amino acids. After removal of 4 bases from V and 10 bases from J, the junction contained 6 bases not matched to a gene. CDR1 SNHLY and CDR2 FYNNEI come from the germline V gene. CDR3 sequence reads: CASSVDRDREQFF. CDR3 DNA sequence: TGTGCCAGCAGTGTTGACCGGGACAGGGAGCAGTTCTTC.

This chain connects TRBV7-5 to TRBJ1-1; the D call in the table, TRBD1, was not verified against the DNA. TRBV7-5 represents a pseudogene. The CDR3 spans 14 residues. CDR3 bases: TGTGCCAGAAGCTTAGGAACAGGGCTGAGTGAAGCTTTCTTT. It specifies CARSLGTGLSEAFF.

This clone was seen just once. The chain is built from TRBV4-1 and TRBJ2-6; 8 bases align to TRBD1. After removal of 0 bases from V and 17 bases from J, the junction contained 15 bases not matched to a gene. The CDR3 is 16 amino acids. Germline loops: CDR1 MGHRA, CDR2 YSYEKL. This CDR3 is CASSQEGGQAGDSLTF. The CDR3 DNA sequence: TGCGCCAGCAGCCAAGAGGGGGGACAGGCTGGTGATAGTTTGACTTTC.

The gene calls are TRBV18 and TRBJ1-1, with TRBD1 identical over 8 bases. V trimming: 4 bases; J trimming: 6 bases; junction bases outside the gene matches: 4. The germline gives CDR1 KGHSH, CDR2 LQKENI. The CDR3 covers 13 residues. CDR3 in amino acids: CASSRQGTPEAFF. The CDR3 nucleotides are TGTGCCAGCTCACGACAGGGGACTCCTGAAGCTTTCTTT.

The rearrangement joins TRBV5-1 to TRBJ2-1, with 11 bases aligning to TRBD1. CDR3 length equals 14 residues. J gave up 8 bases and V 3 bases, and 4 bases lay outside the gene matches. Germline lookup yields CDR1 SGHRS and CDR2 YFSETQ. CDR3 loop: CASSSRDRGDEQFF. In nucleotides, the CDR3 is TGCGCCAGCAGCTCCCGGGACAGGGGGGATGAGCAGTTCTTC. The full variable domain, with the rest looked up from reference TRBV5-1 and TRBJ2-1, is KAGVTQTPRYLIKTRGQQVTLSCSPISGHRSVSWYQQTPGQGLQFLFEYFSETQRNKGNFPGRFSGRQFSNSRSEMNVSTLELGDSALYLCASSSRDRGDEQFFGPGTRLTVL.

This clone occurred a few times. J is TRBJ2-7 and V is TRBV12-5, with D perhaps TRBD1 (5 bases). V was trimmed by 1 base and J by 6 bases, leaving 13 bases between them. Germline CDR1 reads LGHNT; CDR2 reads FRNRAP. CDR3 length: 14 residues. The CDR3 DNA sequence: TGTGCTAGTGGTTTGGGTCCGCAGGGTGGCGAGCAGTACTTC. Protein: CASGLGPQGGEQYF.

V is TRBV7-9 and J is TRBJ1-1; possible D gene TRBD1, 6 bases. V was clipped by 2 bases and J by 4 bases, with 17 bases between them. CDR3 length equals 16 residues. Germline loops: CDR1 SEHNR, CDR2 FQNEAQ (reference sequence). The CDR3 loop reads CASSLSGAGRGTEAFF. For the CDR3, the DNA is TGTGCCAGCAGCTTATCTGGGGCCGGCAGGGGCACTGAAGCTTTCTTT.

This chain joins TRBV10-3 and TRBJ1-5; D is perhaps TRBD1 (5 bases). Germline V gene lookup returns CDR1 ENHRY and CDR2 SYGVKD. This CDR3 is 14 amino acids long. V was shortened by 3 bases and J by 8 bases, with 14 bases between the two germline ends. The CDR3 DNA reads as TGTGCCATCAGTGATGGGGGGTTGATAGAGCCCCAGCATTTT. This sequence encodes CAISDGGLIEPQHF.

V and J are TRBV19 and TRBJ1-2; 8 bases fit TRBD1. The CDR3 sequence is 15 residues long. Germline CDR1 and CDR2: LNHDA and SQIVND (reference sequence). The V gene end was trimmed by 8 bases and the J gene end by 7 bases; junction bases not matched to a gene: 15. CDR3 protein: CASGSRQGILSGYTF. In nucleotides, the CDR3 is TGTGCCAGTGGCTCGAGACAGGGGATCTTGAGTGGCTACACCTTC.

This chain uses TRBV5-1 with TRBJ2-5, with a possible D match to TRBD1 (5 bases). Matching the DNA end better, TRBJ2-7 makes the J call doubtful. The CDR3 consists of 15 residues. CDR1 is SGHRS, CDR2 YFSETQ, per germline. DNA of the CDR3: TGCGCCAGCAGCTCCCAGGGATTTGGCTCCTACGAGCAGTACTTC. Translated: CASSSQGFGSYEQYF.

The chain links TRBV9 to TRBJ2-7; D may be TRBD2 (5 bases). Germline assignment: CDR1 SGDLS and CDR2 YYNGEE. The CDR3 has 13 residues. V lost 3 bases and J 4 bases, leaving 11 bases between the germline ends. DNA of the CDR3: TGTGCCAGCAGCGGCGGGTACGCGTACGAGCAGTACTTC. Protein product: CASSGGYAYEQYF.

In this sample, this clone turned up once. The rearrangement joins TRBV25-1 to TRBJ2-7; 13 bases line up with TRBD2. This CDR3 has 15 amino acids. The V gene end was trimmed by 3 bases and the J gene end by 3 bases; junction bases not matched to a gene: 2. Germline assignment: CDR1 MGHDK and CDR2 SYGVNS. This CDR3 is CASSETSGGFYEQYF. CDR3 coding DNA: TGTGCCAGCAGTGAGACTAGCGGGGGGTTCTACGAGCAGTACTTC.

This chain links TRBV27 with TRBJ2-3; weak D call: TRBD2 (6 bases). This CDR3 has 14 amino acids. CDR1 and CDR2 (germline): MNHEY, SMNVEV (reference sequence). Between the trimmed V and J ends, which lost 5 bases and 0 bases, there was a span of 9 bases. The CDR3 DNA follows: TGTGCCAGCAGTGGGACTTCTAGCACAGATACGCAGTATTTT. This gives the protein CASSGTSSTDTQYF.

The rearrangement links TRBV16 to TRBJ2-3, with 7 bases aligning to TRBD1. Per germline, CDR1 KGHSY and CDR2 FQNENV. The trim removed 4 bases at V and 2 bases at J, leaving 3 bases unmatched. The length of the CDR3 is 14 residues. The chain's CDR3 is CASSRDSATDTQYF. The CDR3 coding sequence is TGTGCCAGCAGCCGGGACAGTGCCACAGATACGCAGTATTTT.

The chain employs TRBV7-9 and TRBJ1-4; D is possibly TRBD1 (6 bases). Germline CDR1 and CDR2: SEHNR and FQNEAQ (reference sequence). The CDR3 has 14 amino acids. The germline V and J ends were trimmed by 2 bases and 8 bases, with 12 bases remaining between them. CDR3 nucleotide sequence: TGTGCCAGCAGCTTACAGGGGTTTGGGGAAAAACTGTTTTTT. Protein: CASSLQGFGEKLFF.

This clone showed up just once. The chain joins TRBV5-4 to TRBJ1-2; the D is unclear. The CDR3 contains 17 residues. Germline CDR1 SGHNT, CDR2 YYREEE (reference sequence). Trimming took 1 base from V and 2 from J, leaving 18 bases between them. CDR3 coding DNA: TGTGCCAGCAGCTTGATCTCCGGCCGGGGTCCAAACTATGGCTACACCTTC. It translates to CASSLISGRGPNYGYTF.

CDR3 region: CASSIRGLYRGNTEAFF. The CDR3 nucleotides read TGTGCCAGCAGCATTCGGGGTCTCTACAGGGGGAACACTGAAGCTTTCTTT. The chain has TRBV11-2 and TRBJ1-1; 7 nucleotides align to TRBD1. Germline CDR1 reads SGHAT; CDR2 reads FQNNGV. This CDR3 has 17 amino acids. Trimming cost V 5 bases and J 1 base; bases outside gene matches: 13.